A selection of T cell receptor beta chains follows, all from one sample in a study of OX40 agonist ivuxolimab in advanced cancers. Method: immunoSEQ multiplex PCR; TCRdb's copy keeps in-frame clones and lacks some. Altogether 35,000 to 40,000 clones are present, 70% to 90% being singletons, with the ten largest covering under 15%. The starting material was CD4+ or CD8+ T cells sorted from blood, obtained in a trial of the OX40 agonist ivuxolimab. Source of these receptors: an adult with an advanced solid tumor such as melanoma, head and neck, liver or kidney cancer. The CDR3 runs from the conserved cysteine through the conserved F or W.

11 | TRBJ2-7 | TRBV25-1 | CASSDPTRQYF
16 | TRBJ1-5 | TRBV19 | CASSIVRTAGNQPQHF
14 | TRBJ2-2 | TRBV10-1 | CASSEGGRSGELFF
16 | TRBJ2-3 | TRBV7-9 | CASSLLSGTNTDTQYF
15 | TRBJ2-7 | TRBV7-9 | CASSQEERGVLEQYF
16 | TRBJ2-3 | TRBV14 | CASSYRTGPPTDTQYF
13 | TRBJ2-2 | TRBV6-5 | CASSYAGSGELFF
16 | TRBJ2-1 | TRBV15 | CATSRGGAPIYNEQFF
15 | TRBJ1-6 | TRBV5-6 | CASSFGTGDNSPLHF
15 | TRBJ1-2 | TRBV7-2 | CASSPPGALNYGYTF
14 | TRBJ2-1 | TRBV29-1 | CSVDGLHSYNEQFF
15 | TRBJ1-2 | TRBV27 | CASSPTGTGVGGYTF
14 | TRBJ2-7 | TRBV18 | CASSPETGWVEQYF
14 | TRBJ1-2 | TRBV11-2 | CASSWGPAEHGYTF
15 | TRBJ2-3 | TRBV5-8 | CASSLLAGRTDTQYF
11 | TRBJ2-7 | TRBV5-6 | CASSGTYEQYF
14 | TRBJ1-5 | TRBV27 | CASSEGTGQRPQHF
14 | TRBJ1-4 | TRBV4-2 | CASMDSPINEKLFF
15 | TRBJ1-6 | TRBV19 | CASRSPGDFNSPLHF
15 | TRBJ2-1 | TRBV19 | CASSTPGTGGGKKFF
13 | TRBJ2-3 | TRBV6-1 | CASSGGVTDTQYF
14 | TRBJ1-6 | TRBV28 | CASSLRGQGSPLHF
15 | TRBJ2-7 | TRBV2 | CASSELAGGPAEQYF
15 | TRBJ1-5 | TRBV5-4 | CASSVWGQGNQPQHF
13 | TRBJ1-1 | TRBV29-1 | CSVAGQGNTEAFF
12 | TRBJ1-1 | TRBV10-3 | CAISLADTEAFF
15 | TRBJ2-5 | TRBV29-1 | CSVPGLAGGKETQYF
14 | TRBJ2-5 | TRBV9 | CASSAGLAGDTQYF
14 | TRBJ2-7 | TRBV11-2 | CASSLSGSLYEQYF
15 | TRBJ2-5 | TRBV4-1 | CASSQEGPGIETQYF
15 | TRBJ2-2 | TRBV2 | CASSDGSGITGELFF
11 | TRBJ2-3 | TRBV6-5 | CASRQTDTQYF
18 | TRBJ2-1 | TRBV7-6 | CASSLGVSGSAPHNEQFF
14 | TRBJ2-4 | TRBV13 | CASSFRLAGPFQYF
15 | TRBJ2-7 | TRBV27 | CASSPRAGPTYEQYF
13 | TRBJ2-5 | TRBV27 | CASSLVGSETQYF
15 | TRBJ1-5 | TRBV9 | CASSASGGLLQPQHF
15 | TRBJ1-2 | TRBV5-1 | CASSLSRTGNYGYTF
15 | TRBJ2-1 | TRBV7-2 | CASSFLGRGYNEQFF
12 | TRBJ2-1 | TRBV28 | CASSPTRHEQFF
15 | TRBJ2-5 | TRBV14 | CASSRTHSGEETQYF
11 | TRBJ2-1 | TRBV7-6 | CASSLLGEQFF
15 | TRBJ1-5 | TRBV4-1 | CASSQGDRGDQPQHF
11 | TRBJ2-7 | TRBV10-1 | CASKRGYEQYF
14 | TRBJ2-4 | TRBV19 | CASSISIRGNIQYF
17 | TRBJ2-7 | TRBV5-5 | CASSIPSRGPWTYEQYF
14 | TRBJ1-5 | TRBV28 | CASSFFRGNQPQHF
16 | TRBJ2-3 | TRBV6-6 | CASSQPVRDSTDTQYF
13 | TRBJ2-1 | TRBV25-1 | CASSEGSRAEQFF